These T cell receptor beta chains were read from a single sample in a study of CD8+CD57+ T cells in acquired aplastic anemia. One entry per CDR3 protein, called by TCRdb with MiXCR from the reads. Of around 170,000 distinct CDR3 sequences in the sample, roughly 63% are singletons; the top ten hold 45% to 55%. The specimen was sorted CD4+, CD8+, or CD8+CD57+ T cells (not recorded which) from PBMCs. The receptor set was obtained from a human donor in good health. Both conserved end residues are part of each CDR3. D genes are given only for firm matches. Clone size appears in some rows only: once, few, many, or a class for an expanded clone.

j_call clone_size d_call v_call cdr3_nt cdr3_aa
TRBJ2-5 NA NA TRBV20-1 TGCAGTGCTCAGCTGGCATCCCCGGAGACCCAGTACTTC CSAQLASPETQYF
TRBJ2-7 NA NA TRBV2 TGTGCCAGCAGCGTAGATCCGGGGGCGGGTGAGCAGTACTTC CASSVDPGAGEQYF
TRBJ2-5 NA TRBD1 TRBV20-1 TGCAGTGCTAGTCCCCAGGGGGCGACCCAAGAGACCCAGTACTTC CSASPQGATQETQYF
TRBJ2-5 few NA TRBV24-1 TGTGCCACCAGTGATCCCCAGGGACTCCAAGAGACCCAGTACTTC CATSDPQGLQETQYF
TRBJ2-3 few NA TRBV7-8 TGTGCCAGCAGCAACATACTCGCTAGCACAGATACGCAGTATTTT CASSNILASTDTQYF
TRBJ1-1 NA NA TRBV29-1 TGCAGCGTTAACTCCGGCGGCACTGAAGCTTTCTTT CSVNSGGTEAFF
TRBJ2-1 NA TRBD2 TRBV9 TGTGCCAGCAGCGTAGAGGGACTAGCGGGAATGGATGAGCAGTTCTTC CASSVEGLAGMDEQFF
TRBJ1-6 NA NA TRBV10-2 TGCGCCAGCGGAGGTAGTGAGAATTCACCCCTCCACTTT CASGGSENSPLHF
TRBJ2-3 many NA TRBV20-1 TGCAGTGCTGAGGGGACCCGGGCAGATACGCAGTATTTT CSAEGTRADTQYF
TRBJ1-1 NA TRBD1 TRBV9 TGTGCCAGCAGCTTATCACAGGGGCCCTCTGAAGCTTTCTTT CASSLSQGPSEAFF
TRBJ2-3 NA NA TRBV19 TGTGCCAGTACCCACGGGGCCGACACAGATACGCAGTATTTT CASTHGADTDTQYF
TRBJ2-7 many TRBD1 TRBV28 TGTGCCAGCAGTTGGGGGACAGGGCAGGTCGAGCAGTACTTC CASSWGTGQVEQYF
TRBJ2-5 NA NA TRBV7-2 TGCGCCAGCAGCCAAGATGGGGCAGGGCGGGAGACCCAGTACTTC CASSQDGAGRETQYF
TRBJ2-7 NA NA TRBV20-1 TGCAGTGCTAACGGGGACTACGAGCAGTACTTC CSANGDYEQYF
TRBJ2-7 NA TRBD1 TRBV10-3 TGTGCCATTCGGAAGGGACAGAGCTCCTACGAGCAGTACTTC CAIRKGQSSYEQYF
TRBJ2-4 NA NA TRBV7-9 TGTGCCAGCAGCCCCAGGGAAAGGATCTTAAAAAACATTCAGTACTTC CASSPRERILKNIQYF
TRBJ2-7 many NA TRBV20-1 TGCAGTGCTAGCGACCACCCGGTTGCCTACGAGCAGCACTTC CSASDHPVAYEQHF
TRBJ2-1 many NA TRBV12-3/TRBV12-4 TGTGCCAGCAGTAGGGACTTTCGTGAGCAGTTCTTC CASSRDFREQFF
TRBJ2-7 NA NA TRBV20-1 TGCAGTGCTAGAGGGCAGGGTGGGGTCTACGAGCAGTACTTC CSARGQGGVYEQYF
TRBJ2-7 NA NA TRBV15 TGTGCCACCAGCAGAACGGGGGAGCAGTACTTC CATSRTGEQYF
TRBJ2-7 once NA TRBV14 TGTGCCAGCAGCCTCCGAATCACTAGCACCGAGCAGTACTTC CASSLRITSTEQYF
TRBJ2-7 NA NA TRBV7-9 TGTGCCAGCAGCTCCTTGGGGGAAAGCTCCTACGAGCAGTACTTC CASSSLGESSYEQYF
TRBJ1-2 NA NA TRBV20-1 TGCAGTGCTAATACATGGGGCTACACCTTC CSANTWGYTF
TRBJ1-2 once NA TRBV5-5 TGTGCCAGCAGCTTGAGGGCGCGTGGCTACACCTTC CASSLRARGYTF
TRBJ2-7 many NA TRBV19 TGTGCCAGTAGTATTTATGGGTTTTCGTACGAGCAGTACTTC CASSIYGFSYEQYF
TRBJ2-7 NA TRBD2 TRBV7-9 TGTGCCAGCAGCGCGGGACTAGCGGAAGGGAAGCAGTACTTC CASSAGLAEGKQYF
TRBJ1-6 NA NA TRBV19 TGTGCCAGTAGTCATGGGACGGGCTATAATTCACCCCTCCACTTT CASSHGTGYNSPLHF
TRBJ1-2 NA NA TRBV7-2 TGTGCCAGCAGCTTCTGGGCAGGGGCTGGTTATGGCTACACCTTC CASSFWAGAGYGYTF
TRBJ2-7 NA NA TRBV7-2 TGTGCCAGCAGCGAGCAAGGGACTGCAAGCTCCTACGAGCAGTACTTC CASSEQGTASSYEQYF
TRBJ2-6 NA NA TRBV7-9 TGTGCCTCACAGGGATCTGGGGCCAACGTCCTGACTTTC CASQGSGANVLTF
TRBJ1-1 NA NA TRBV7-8 TGTGCCAGCAGCTATAAGGGGGGCACTGAAGCTTTCTTT CASSYKGGTEAFF
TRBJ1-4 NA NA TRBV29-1 TGCAGCGTTGCGGGGGGGACCCCTAATGAAAAACTGTTTTTT CSVAGGTPNEKLFF
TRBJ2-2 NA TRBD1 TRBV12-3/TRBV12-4 TGTGCCAGCGACAACAGGGGCACCGGGGAGCTGTTTTTT CASDNRGTGELFF
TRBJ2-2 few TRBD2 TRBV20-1 TGCAGTGCTAGAGATCTGCTAGCGGGGGACACCGGGGAGCTGTTTTTT CSARDLLAGDTGELFF
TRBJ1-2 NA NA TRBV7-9 TGTGCCAGCAGCTTACAGGGAAGCTTTTCTAACTATGGCTACACCTTC CASSLQGSFSNYGYTF
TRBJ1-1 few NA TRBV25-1 TGTGCCAGCAGTGAATCTCACCTTTTGACCGGGGCTTTCTTT CASSESHLLTGAFF
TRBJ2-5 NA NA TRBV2 TGTGCCAGCAGGGCAAGCTGGATACAAGAGACCCAGTACTTC CASRASWIQETQYF
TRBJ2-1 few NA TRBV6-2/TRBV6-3 TGTGCCAGCAGTAGCGAGGTGTCCTACAATGAGCAGTTCTTC CASSSEVSYNEQFF
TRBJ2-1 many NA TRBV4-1 TGCGCCAGCAGCCAAGACCCAGTATACAATGAGCAGTTCTTC CASSQDPVYNEQFF
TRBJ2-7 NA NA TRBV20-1 TGCAGCGTCCTCTCAGCGGATAGCTCCTACGAGCAGTACTTC CSVLSADSSYEQYF
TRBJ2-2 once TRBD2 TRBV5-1 TGCGCCAGCAGCTTCAGCCCAGCGGGAAAGACCGGGGAGCTGTTTTTT CASSFSPAGKTGELFF
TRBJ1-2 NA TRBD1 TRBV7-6 TGTGCCAGCAGCCCAGGGGGTATAGACACCTTC CASSPGGIDTF
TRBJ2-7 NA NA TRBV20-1 TGCAGTGCCCGGCGGACTCCTTCCTACGAGCAGTACTTC CSARRTPSYEQYF